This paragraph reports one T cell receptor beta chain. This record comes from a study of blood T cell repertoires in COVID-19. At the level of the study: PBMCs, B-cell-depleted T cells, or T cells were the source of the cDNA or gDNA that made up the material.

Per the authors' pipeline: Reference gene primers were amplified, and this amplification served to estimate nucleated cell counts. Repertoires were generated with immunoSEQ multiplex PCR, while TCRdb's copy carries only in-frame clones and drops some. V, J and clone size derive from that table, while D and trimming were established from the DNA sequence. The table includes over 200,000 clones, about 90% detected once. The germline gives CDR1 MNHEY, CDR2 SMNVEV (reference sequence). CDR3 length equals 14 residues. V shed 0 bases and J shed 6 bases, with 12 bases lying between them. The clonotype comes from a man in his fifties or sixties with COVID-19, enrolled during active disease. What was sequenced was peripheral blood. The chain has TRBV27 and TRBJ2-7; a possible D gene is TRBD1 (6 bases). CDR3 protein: CASSLSQGGREQYF. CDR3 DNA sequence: TGTGCCAGCAGTTTATCACAGGGCGGCCGCGAGCAGTACTTC.